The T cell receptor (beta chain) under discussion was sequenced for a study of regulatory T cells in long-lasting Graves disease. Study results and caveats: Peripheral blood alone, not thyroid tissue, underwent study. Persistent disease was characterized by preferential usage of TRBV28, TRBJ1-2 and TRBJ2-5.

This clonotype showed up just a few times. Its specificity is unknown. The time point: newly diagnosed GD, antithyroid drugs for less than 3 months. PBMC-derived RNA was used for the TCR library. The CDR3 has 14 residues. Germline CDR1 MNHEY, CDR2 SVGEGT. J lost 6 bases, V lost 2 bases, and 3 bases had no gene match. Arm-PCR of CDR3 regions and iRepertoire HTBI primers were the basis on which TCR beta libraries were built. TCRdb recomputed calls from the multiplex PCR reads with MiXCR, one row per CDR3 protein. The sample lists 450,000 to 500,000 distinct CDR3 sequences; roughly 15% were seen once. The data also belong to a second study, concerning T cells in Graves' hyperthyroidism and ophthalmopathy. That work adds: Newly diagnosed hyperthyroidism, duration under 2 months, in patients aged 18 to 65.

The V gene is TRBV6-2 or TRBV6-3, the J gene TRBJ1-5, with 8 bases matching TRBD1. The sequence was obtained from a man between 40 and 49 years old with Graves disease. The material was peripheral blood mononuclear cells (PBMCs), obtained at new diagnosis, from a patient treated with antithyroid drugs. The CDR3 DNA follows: TGTGCCAGCAGTTACGGACAGGGTAGTCAGCCCCAGCATTTT. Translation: CASSYGQGSQPQHF.